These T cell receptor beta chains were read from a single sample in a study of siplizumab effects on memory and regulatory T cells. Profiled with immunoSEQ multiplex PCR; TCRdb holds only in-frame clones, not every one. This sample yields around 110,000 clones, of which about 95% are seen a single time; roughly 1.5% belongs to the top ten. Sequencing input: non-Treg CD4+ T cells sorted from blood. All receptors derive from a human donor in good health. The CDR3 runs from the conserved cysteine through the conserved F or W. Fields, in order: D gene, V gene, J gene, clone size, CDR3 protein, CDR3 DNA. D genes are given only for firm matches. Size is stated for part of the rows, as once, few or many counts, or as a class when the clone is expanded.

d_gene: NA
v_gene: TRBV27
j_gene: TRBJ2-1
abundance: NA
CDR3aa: CASRGQFNEQFF
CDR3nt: TGTGCCAGCAGAGGACAGTTCAATGAGCAGTTCTTC

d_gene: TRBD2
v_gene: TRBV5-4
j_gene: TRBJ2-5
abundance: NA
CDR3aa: CASSLGLAGVETQYF
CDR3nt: TGTGCCAGCAGCTTGGGACTAGCGGGAGTAGAGACCCAGTACTTC

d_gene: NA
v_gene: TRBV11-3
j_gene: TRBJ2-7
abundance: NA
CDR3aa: CASSLNHAGSGAPYEQYF
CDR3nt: TGTGCCAGCAGCTTGAACCACGCCGGCAGCGGAGCCCCCTACGAGCAGTACTTC

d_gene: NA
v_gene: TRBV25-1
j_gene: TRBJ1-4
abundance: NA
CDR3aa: CASSEIYGEKLFF
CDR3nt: TGTGCCAGCAGTGAAATATATGGTGAAAAACTGTTTTTT

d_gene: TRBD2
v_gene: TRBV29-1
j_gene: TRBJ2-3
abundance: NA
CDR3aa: CSASLGEGRYTDTQYF
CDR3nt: TGCAGCGCATCGTTGGGGGAGGGACGTTACACAGATACGCAGTATTTT

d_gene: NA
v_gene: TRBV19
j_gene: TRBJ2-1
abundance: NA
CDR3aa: CASNSQGGRNEQFF
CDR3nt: TGTGCCAGTAATTCTCAGGGGGGAAGAAATGAGCAGTTCTTC

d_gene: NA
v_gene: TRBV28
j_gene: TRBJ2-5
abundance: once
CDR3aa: CASSSNPQGRETQYF
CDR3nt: TGTGCCAGCAGTTCAAATCCCCAGGGGAGGGAGACCCAGTACTTC

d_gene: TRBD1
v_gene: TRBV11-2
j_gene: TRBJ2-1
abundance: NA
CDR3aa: CASSSGDRWFF
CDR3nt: TGTGCCAGCAGCTCCGGGGACAGATGGTTCTTC

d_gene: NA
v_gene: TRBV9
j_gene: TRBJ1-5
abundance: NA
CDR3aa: CASSVGEGVRQPQHF
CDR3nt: TGTGCCAGCAGCGTAGGGGAGGGGGTAAGGCAGCCCCAGCATTTT

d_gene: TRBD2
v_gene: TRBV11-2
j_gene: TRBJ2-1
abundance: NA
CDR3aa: CASILKRDPSSYNEQFF
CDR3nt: TGTGCCAGCATCCTTAAGCGGGACCCGAGCTCCTACAATGAGCAGTTCTTC

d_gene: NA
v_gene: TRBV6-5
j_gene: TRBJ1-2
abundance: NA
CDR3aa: CASSPRTVYGYTF
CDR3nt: TGTGCCAGCAGTCCACGGACAGTCTATGGCTACACCTTC

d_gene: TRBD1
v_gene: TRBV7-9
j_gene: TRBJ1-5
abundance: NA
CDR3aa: CASSHDRGDQPQHF
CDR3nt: TGTGCCAGCAGCCACGACAGGGGTGATCAGCCCCAGCATTTT

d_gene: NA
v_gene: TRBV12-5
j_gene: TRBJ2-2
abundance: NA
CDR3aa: CASGQAGGTGELFF
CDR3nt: TGTGCTAGTGGCCAGGCCGGCGGCACCGGGGAGCTGTTTTTT

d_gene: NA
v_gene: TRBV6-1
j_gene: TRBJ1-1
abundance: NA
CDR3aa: CASSERAYRDAEAFF
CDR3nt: TGTGCCAGCAGTGAAAGGGCTTACCGGGACGCTGAAGCTTTCTTT

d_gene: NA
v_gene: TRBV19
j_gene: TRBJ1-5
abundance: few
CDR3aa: CASKDSNQPQHF
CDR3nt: TGTGCCAGCAAGGACAGTAATCAGCCCCAGCATTTT

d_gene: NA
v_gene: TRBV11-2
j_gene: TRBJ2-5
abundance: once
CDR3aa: CASSLGTGARETQYF
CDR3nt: TGTGCCAGCAGCTTAGGTACGGGAGCGCGGGAGACCCAGTACTTC

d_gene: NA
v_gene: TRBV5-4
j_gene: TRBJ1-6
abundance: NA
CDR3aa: CASSLGGAASPLHF
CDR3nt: TGTGCCAGCAGCTTGGGGGGGGCAGCCTCACCCCTCCACTTT

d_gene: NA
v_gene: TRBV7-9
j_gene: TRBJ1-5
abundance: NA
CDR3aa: CASSLGSTLNQPQHF
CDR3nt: TGTGCCAGCAGCTTAGGATCAACCTTAAATCAGCCCCAGCATTTT

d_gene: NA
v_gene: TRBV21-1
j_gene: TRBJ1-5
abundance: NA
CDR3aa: CASSKGPGSMNQPQHF
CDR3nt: TGTGCCAGCAGCAAAGGGCCCGGCAGTATGAATCAGCCCCAGCATTTT

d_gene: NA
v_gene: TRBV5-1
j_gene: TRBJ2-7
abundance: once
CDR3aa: CASSLDPIENTYEQYF
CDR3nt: TGCGCCAGCAGCTTGGACCCCATAGAGAATACCTACGAGCAGTACTTC

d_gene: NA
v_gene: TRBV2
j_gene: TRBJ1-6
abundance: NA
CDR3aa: CASSEESSYNSPLHF
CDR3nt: TGTGCCAGCAGTGAAGAGAGCTCCTATAATTCACCCCTCCACTTT

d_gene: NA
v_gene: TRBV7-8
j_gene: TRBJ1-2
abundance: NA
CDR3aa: CASTREGSGYTF
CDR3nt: TGTGCCAGCACCCGGGAGGGGTCCGGCTACACCTTC

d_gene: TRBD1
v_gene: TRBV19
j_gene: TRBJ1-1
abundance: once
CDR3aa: CASSTRQGRTEAFF
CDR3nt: TGTGCCAGTAGTACCCGACAGGGACGCACTGAAGCTTTCTTT

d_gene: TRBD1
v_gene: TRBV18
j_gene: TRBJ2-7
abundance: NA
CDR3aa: CASSPWDRAYSYEQYF
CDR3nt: TGTGCCAGCTCACCTTGGGACAGGGCCTACTCCTACGAGCAGTACTTC

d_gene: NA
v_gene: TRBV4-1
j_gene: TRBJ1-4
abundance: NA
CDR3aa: CASSDFRTVKEKLFF
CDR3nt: TGCGCCAGCAGCGATTTTCGGACTGTGAAGGAAAAACTGTTTTTT

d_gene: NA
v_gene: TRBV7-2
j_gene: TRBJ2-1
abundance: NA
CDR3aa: CASTAEVRRYNEQFF
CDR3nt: TGTGCCAGCACCGCCGAGGTACGTAGATACAATGAGCAGTTCTTC

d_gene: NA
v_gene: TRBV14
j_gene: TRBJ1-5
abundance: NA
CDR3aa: CASSQPIRLTGRENSNQPQHF
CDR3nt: TGTGCCAGCAGCCAACCCATCCGCCTCACAGGGAGGGAAAATAGCAATCAGCCCCAGCATTTT

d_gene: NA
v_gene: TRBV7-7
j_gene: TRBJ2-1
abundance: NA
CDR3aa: CASSLTRDTYNEQFF
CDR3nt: TGTGCTAGCAGCTTAACCAGGGATACTTACAATGAGCAGTTCTTC